The present T cell receptor (beta chain) was sequenced within a study of identical twins. Findings and caveats of the study: It was out-of-frame TCR alpha sharing in monozygotic twins that models underestimated. Insertions were reduced in abundant cord blood beta clonotypes but not in memory repertoires. Among beta out-of-frame sequences, excess sharing between twins appeared weaker. Low generation-probability sequences were in excess among twin-shared out-of-frame alpha sequences.

For this clonotype: The target antigen is unknown.

One entry per CDR3 protein results from TCRdb running MiXCR on the 5' RACE reads. The repertoire holds more than 1.5 million distinct CDR3 sequences, with less than 35% as singletons. The germline gives CDR1 DFQATT, CDR2 SNEGSKA (reference sequence). Trimming took 4 bases from V and 7 from J; bases not matched to a gene: 12. The CDR3 is 14 amino acids. The sample comprised cord blood. The TCR sequence derives from a newborn girl in good health. The rearrangement uses TRBV20-1 and TRBJ1-1, with 7 bases identical to TRBD1. CDR3 in amino acids: CSANPMTGPYEAFF. The CDR3 coding sequence is TGCAGTGCTAATCCCATGACAGGGCCCTATGAAGCTTTCTTT.